The 10 T cell receptor beta chains below come from one sample, sequenced in a study of blood T cell repertoires in COVID-19. The method was immunoSEQ multiplex PCR; TCRdb's version includes in-frame clones alone and lacks a portion of them. Seen here are tens of thousands of clones, about 86% observed once, and the top ten hold 5.5% to 7%. The sequencing input was peripheral blood. Every receptor here comes from a middle-aged man with active COVID-19.

The chain joins TRBV27 to TRBJ1-2, with a possible D match to TRBD1 (6 bases). The germline gives CDR1 MNHEY, CDR2 SMNVEV (reference sequence). This CDR3 has 13 amino acids. V lost 6 bases, J lost 8 bases, and 16 bases lay in between. CDR3 nucleotide sequence: TGTGCCAGCAGGCCCTCAGGGGCCTGGGGCTACACCTTC. Protein product: CASRPSGAWGYTF.

This clone turned up a few times. The CDR3 DNA is TGTGCCATCAGTGGCCCGGGACAGGGTAACGAGCAGTACTTC. Protein sequence: CAISGPGQGNEQYF. The V and J genes are TRBV10-3 and TRBJ2-7; the match to TRBD1 covers 9 bases. V lost 4 bases to trimming and J lost 5 bases; unmatched junction nucleotides: 6. This CDR3 has 14 amino acids. Germline V CDR1 and CDR2: ENHRY, SYGVKD.

Only a few counts were recorded for this clone. This chain uses TRBV23-1 with TRBJ1-2; 10 nucleotides line up with TRBD1. TRBV23-1 is labeled an ORF, and its function is uncertain. V lost 7 bases and J lost 4; bases outside the gene matches: 15. The CDR3 is made up of 17 amino acids. The CDR3 nucleotides read TGCGCCAGCAAAGACCTCCGGGACAGGGGATTTTCCTATGGCTACACCTTC. It encodes CASKDLRDRGFSYGYTF.

J is TRBJ2-3 and V is TRBV3-1 (or the pseudogene TRBV3-2), with 12 bases fitting TRBD2. The trim removed 0 bases at V and 6 bases at J, leaving 4 bases unmatched. This CDR3 is built from 16 residues. The germline V gene encodes CDR1 LGHDT and CDR2 YNNKEL (reference sequence). The chain's CDR3 is CASSQDLAGGRDTQYF. For the CDR3, the DNA is TGTGCCAGCAGCCAAGACCTAGCGGGAGGGCGGGATACGCAGTATTTT.

V and J are TRBV18 and TRBJ2-7; TRBD1 matches 8 bases. V gave up 5 bases and J gave up 3 bases; unmatched junction bases: 3. This CDR3 has 13 amino acids. Germline CDR1 is KGHSH and CDR2 is LQKENI. The CDR3 bases are TGTGCCAGCTCAGGTGGACAGGGCTACGAGCAGTACTTC. Residues: CASSGGQGYEQYF.

The V and J genes are TRBV19 and TRBJ1-1, with D maybe TRBD1 (6 bases). The CDR3 is 14 residues long. CDR1 and CDR2 (germline): LNHDA, SQIVND (reference sequence). Between the trimmed V and J ends, which lost 5 bases and 4 bases, there was a span of 14 bases. The CDR3, as DNA: TGTGCCAGTAGTGAGGGGGGGAGGATCACTGAAGCTTTCTTT. Its translation: CASSEGGRITEAFF.

The CDR3 region has the DNA TGTGCCAGCAGCCAAGATTCGAGACTAGAACAGCAGTACTTC. It translates to CASSQDSRLEQQYF. V gene TRBV3-1 (or the pseudogene TRBV3-2) combines with J gene TRBJ2-7, with a tentative D call TRBD2 (6 bases). Trimming left V 0 bases short and J 8 bases short, with 14 bases between. Germline-derived CDR1 and CDR2 are LGHDT and YNNKEL (reference sequence). The CDR3 has 14 residues.

The CDR3 loop reads CASSLILRQGAVNQPQHF. The DNA for the CDR3 is TGTGCCAGCAGCTTGATTCTAAGACAGGGAGCAGTCAATCAGCCCCAGCATTTT. The V call is TRBV7-3, the J call TRBJ1-5; 7 bases are shared with TRBD1. The CDR3 length is 18 residues. V was clipped by 3 bases and J by 3 bases; unmatched bases: 14. Per germline, CDR1 SGHTA and CDR2 FQGTGA.

The rearrangement joins TRBV5-1 to TRBJ2-3; TRBD1 is a possible D gene (6 bases). Germline CDR1 reads SGHRS; CDR2 reads YFSETQ. CDR3 length: 13 amino acids. Trimming left V 5 bases short and J 0 bases short, with 7 bases between. The CDR3 region is CASRQGSTDTQYF. CDR3 sequence (DNA): TGCGCCAGCAGACAGGGTAGCACAGATACGCAGTATTTT.

The J gene is TRBJ1-2, the V gene TRBV9; D might be TRBD1 (6 bases). CDR1 and CDR2 (germline): SGDLS, YYNGEE. Deletions cut 0 bases from V and 5 bases from J, with 14 bases between. CDR3 length equals 15 residues. CDR3 residues: CASSVAGNTGYGYTF. DNA of the CDR3: TGTGCCAGCAGCGTAGCTGGAAATACAGGGTATGGCTACACCTTC.